A selection of T cell receptor beta chains follows, all from one sample in a study of regulatory T cells in long-lasting Graves disease. Each CDR3 protein gets one entry after TCRdb re-called the multiplex PCR reads with MiXCR. The table has some 240,000 distinct CDR3 sequences, 15% to 20% seen once; the top ten hold 12%. These data were also reused for a study on T cells in Graves' hyperthyroidism and ophthalmopathy.

The material was peripheral blood mononuclear cells (PBMCs), obtained at new diagnosis, from a patient treated with antithyroid drugs. The receptors originated from a woman in her thirties with Graves disease. Each CDR3 is given with its conserved first and last residue. Fields, in order: J gene, V gene, D gene, clone size, CDR3 protein, CDR3 DNA. D genes are given only for firm matches. Clone size appears in some rows only: once, few, many, or a class for an expanded clone.

TRBJ2-2 | TRBV7-6 | - | - | CASSSPFWGEGTGELFF | TGTGCCAGCAGCTCCCCCTTCTGGGGAGAGGGGACCGGGGAGCTGTTTTTT
TRBJ2-5 | TRBV5-1 | TRBD1 | few | CASSRGTGEETQYF | TGCGCCAGCAGCAGAGGGACAGGGGAAGAGACCCAGTACTTC
TRBJ1-5 | TRBV7-9 | - | - | CASSLEGIQPQHF | TGTGCCAGCAGCTTAGAAGGGATTCAGCCCCAGCATTTT
TRBJ1-6 | TRBV10-2 | TRBD1 | many | CASTDRDRSSNSPLHF | TGCGCCAGCACGGACCGGGACAGGAGTTCTAATTCACCCCTCCACTTT
TRBJ2-3 | TRBV27 | - | many | CASRTAEDTQYF | TGTGCCAGCAGAACAGCAGAAGATACGCAGTATTTT
TRBJ2-3 | TRBV5-6 | TRBD1 | many | CASSLVGGTGFSISTDTQYF | TGTGCCAGCAGCTTGGTCGGCGGGACAGGGTTTTCCATCAGCACAGATACGCAGTATTTT
TRBJ1-4 | TRBV27 | - | medium-sized | CASSWRGATNEKLFF | TGTGCCAGCAGTTGGAGAGGGGCAACTAATGAAAAACTGTTTTTT
TRBJ2-4 | TRBV3-1 | - | many | CASSHEDRRGGIQYF | TGTGCCAGCAGCCACGAGGACAGACGGGGAGGCATTCAGTACTTC
TRBJ1-5 | TRBV18 | - | many | CASSPQGTVNQPQHF | TGTGCCAGCTCACCACAGGGGACCGTCAATCAGCCCCAGCATTTT
TRBJ2-1 | TRBV5-1 | - | many | CASSGGRTTGEEQFF | TGCGCCAGCAGCGGAGGACGGACCACCGGGGAGGAGCAGTTCTTC
TRBJ1-5 | TRBV11-1 | - | few | CASSQEVRGSGQPQHF | TGTGCCAGCAGCCAAGAAGTACGGGGGAGCGGTCAGCCCCAGCATTTT
TRBJ1-2 | TRBV19 | TRBD1 | - | CASTIGQGLGGYTF | TGTGCCAGTACCATCGGACAGGGGCTCGGGGGCTACACCTTC
TRBJ2-3 | TRBV5-1 | TRBD1 | many | CASRGTRDSDTDTQYF | TGCGCCAGCAGAGGAACCCGGGACAGCGACACAGATACGCAGTATTTT
TRBJ2-5 | TRBV7-9 | - | many | CASSPQRGQETQYF | TGTGCCAGCAGCCCTCAAAGGGGCCAAGAGACCCAGTACTTC
TRBJ2-1 | TRBV28 | TRBD2 | - | CASSPLTGTSGRIYNEQFF | TGTGCCAGCAGTCCACTAACGGGGACTAGCGGGAGAATATACAATGAGCAGTTCTTC
TRBJ2-3 | TRBV2 | TRBD2 | many | CASSDSLAGASTDTQYF | TGTGCCAGCAGTGACTCCTTAGCGGGAGCAAGCACAGATACGCAGTATTTT
TRBJ2-1 | TRBV20-1 | - | - | CSARMPPGNEQFF | TGCAGTGCTCGAATGCCGCCGGGAAATGAGCAGTTCTTC
TRBJ1-5 | TRBV12-3/TRBV12-4 | TRBD1 | many | CASRGGRGPQPQHF | TGTGCCAGCAGAGGGGGTAGGGGGCCTCAGCCCCAGCATTTT
TRBJ2-3 | TRBV3-1 | - | many | CASSQDARRAQYF | TGTGCCAGCAGCCAAGATGCAAGGAGAGCGCAGTATTTT
TRBJ2-3 | TRBV6-1 | - | many | CASSPGSQGNTQYF | TGTGCCAGCAGTCCCGGGTCCCAGGGAAATACGCAGTATTTT
TRBJ2-7 | TRBV6-1 | - | many | CASSLAAGYEQYF | TGTGCCAGCAGCTTAGCGGCCGGATACGAGCAGTACTTC
TRBJ2-7 | TRBV7-6 | TRBD2 | many | CASSLEASGVYEQYF | TGTGCCAGCAGCTTAGAGGCTAGCGGGGTGTACGAGCAGTACTTC
TRBJ2-4 | TRBV28 | TRBD1 | many | CASSLTGTGGDIQYF | TGTGCCAGCAGTTTAACTGGGACAGGTGGGGACATTCAGTACTTC
TRBJ2-2 | TRBV20-1 | - | many | CSARNSENTGELFF | TGCAGTGCTAGAAACTCGGAGAACACCGGGGAGCTGTTTTTT
TRBJ1-2 | TRBV6-1 | - | many | CASTETVTLYGYTF | TGTGCCAGCACTGAAACCGTAACCCTCTATGGCTACACCTTC
TRBJ2-7 | TRBV20-1 | - | many | CSARDEGGLPSYEQYF | TGCAGTGCTAGAGATGAAGGGGGACTACCAAGCTACGAGCAGTACTTC
TRBJ1-5 | TRBV14 | - | many | CESGGYSNQPQHF | TGTGAGTCGGGGGGATATAGCAATCAGCCCCAGCATTTT
TRBJ1-2 | TRBV30 | - | many | CAWSPGLGYTF | TGTGCCTGGAGCCCCGGGCTCGGCTACACCTTC
TRBJ2-1 | TRBV19 | - | many | CASTPGAWGSNEQFF | TGTGCCAGTACCCCTGGGGCGTGGGGGTCCAATGAGCAGTTCTTC
TRBJ1-1 | TRBV20-1 | - | - | CSARDRVTTEAFF | TGCAGTGCTAGAGATCGTGTGACCACTGAAGCTTTCTTT
TRBJ1-1 | TRBV7-2 | - | many | CASSLGATEAFF | TGTGCCAGCAGCTTAGGGGCCACTGAAGCTTTCTTT
TRBJ1-1 | TRBV13 | - | many | CASSLVPSMNTEAFF | TGTGCCAGCAGCTTAGTCCCGTCCATGAACACTGAAGCTTTCTTT
TRBJ2-2 | TRBV19 | - | many | CASSIVLNSPGELFF | TGTGCCAGTAGTATCGTCCTTAACTCCCCCGGGGAGCTGTTTTTT
TRBJ2-2 | TRBV6-5 | - | many | CASSYSITQSGPKEGELFF | TGTGCCAGCAGTTACTCGATCACCCAAAGCGGCCCGAAGGAGGGGGAGCTGTTTTTT
TRBJ1-2 | TRBV14 | - | many | CASSPSHDGRRNYGYTF | TGTGCCAGCAGTCCTAGCCATGACGGCAGGCGGAACTATGGCTACACCTTC
TRBJ2-7 | TRBV9 | TRBD2 | - | CASSVGTSGGSYEQYF | TGTGCCAGCAGCGTAGGGACTAGCGGGGGCTCCTACGAGCAGTACTTC
TRBJ1-2 | TRBV6-5 | - | many | CASSYSAGNYGYTF | TGTGCCAGCAGTTACTCGGCAGGGAACTATGGCTACACCTTC
TRBJ1-1 | TRBV29-1 | - | many | CSAKHPPEAFF | TGCAGCGCGAAACATCCTCCTGAAGCTTTCTTT
TRBJ1-5 | TRBV27 | TRBD1 | many | CASSPWTGPPQPQHF | TGTGCCAGCAGTCCATGGACAGGGCCCCCTCAGCCCCAGCATTTT
TRBJ2-7 | TRBV19 | TRBD1 | many | CASNPDRSSYEQYF | TGTGCCAGTAACCCGGACAGGAGCTCCTACGAGCAGTACTTC